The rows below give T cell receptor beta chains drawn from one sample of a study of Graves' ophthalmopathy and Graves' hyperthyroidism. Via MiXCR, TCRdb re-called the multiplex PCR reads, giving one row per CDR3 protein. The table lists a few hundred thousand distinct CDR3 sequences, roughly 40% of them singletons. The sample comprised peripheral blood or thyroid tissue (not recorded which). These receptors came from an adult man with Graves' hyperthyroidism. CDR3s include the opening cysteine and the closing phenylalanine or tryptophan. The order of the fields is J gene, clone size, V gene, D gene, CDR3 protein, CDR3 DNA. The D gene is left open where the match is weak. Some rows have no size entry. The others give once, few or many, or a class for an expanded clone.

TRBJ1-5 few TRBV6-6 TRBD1 CASKDGRGQGDQPQHF TGTGCCAGCAAAGACGGTCGGGGACAGGGGGATCAGCCCCAGCATTTT
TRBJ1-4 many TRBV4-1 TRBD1 CASSRAGGGMEKLFF TGCGCCAGCAGCCGGGCAGGGGGCGGTATGGAAAAACTGTTTTTT
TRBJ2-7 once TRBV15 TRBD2 CATSFSGDLYEQYF TGTGCCACCAGCTTTAGCGGGGACCTCTACGAGCAGTACTTC
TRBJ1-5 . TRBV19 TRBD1 CAIQQGAGPQHF TGTGCCATCCAACAGGGGGCCGGGCCCCAGCATTTT
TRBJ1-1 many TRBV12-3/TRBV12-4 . CASSLRGEGTEAFF TGTGCCAGCAGTTTGAGGGGAGAGGGTACTGAAGCTTTCTTT
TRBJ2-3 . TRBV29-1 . CSLGGTSTDTQYF TGCAGCTTAGGCGGGACTAGCACAGATACGCAGTATTTT
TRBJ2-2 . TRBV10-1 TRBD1 CASSAGQGIGELFF TGCGCCAGCTCGGCGGGACAGGGTATCGGGGAGCTGTTTTTT
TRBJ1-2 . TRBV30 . CAWTDRTNYGYTF TGTGCCTGGACCGACAGGACTAACTATGGCTACACCTTC
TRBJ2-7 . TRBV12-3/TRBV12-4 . CASSRTGRAYEQYF TGTGCCAGCAGTAGGACAGGGAGGGCCTACGAGCAGTACTTC
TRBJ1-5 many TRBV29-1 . CSVQWGIDQPQHF TGCAGCGTCCAATGGGGCATCGATCAGCCCCAGCATTTT
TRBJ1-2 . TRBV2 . CASAYGSGNTF TGTGCCAGCGCATACGGCTCTGGAAACACCTTC
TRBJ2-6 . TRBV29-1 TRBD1 CSVALTGTNVLTF TGCAGCGTTGCCTTGACAGGGACCAACGTCCTGACTTTC
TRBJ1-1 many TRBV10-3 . CAIGGGTPNTEAFF TGTGCCATCGGGGGAGGGACTCCGAACACTGAAGCTTTCTTT
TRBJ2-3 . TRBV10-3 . CAISESHTTDTQYF TGTGCCATCAGTGAGTCCCACACCACAGATACGCAGTATTTT
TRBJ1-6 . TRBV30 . CAWSEGSASPLHF TGTGCCTGGAGTGAAGGGAGCGCTTCACCCCTCCACTTT
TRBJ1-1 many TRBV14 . CASSPEQGGAAFF TGTGCCAGCAGCCCAGAACAGGGAGGCGCGGCTTTCTTT
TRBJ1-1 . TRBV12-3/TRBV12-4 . CASSVARTATEAFF TGTGCCAGCAGCGTAGCTCGGACGGCCACTGAAGCTTTCTTT
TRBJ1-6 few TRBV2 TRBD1 CASNTGQVYNSPLHF TGTGCCAGCAATACGGGACAGGTCTATAATTCACCCCTCCACTTT
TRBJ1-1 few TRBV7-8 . CASSTSKNTEAFF TGTGCCAGCAGCACCTCAAAGAACACTGAAGCTTTCTTT
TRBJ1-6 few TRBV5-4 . CASSWRGRLSSYNSPLHF TGTGCCAGCAGCTGGCGGGGGCGCCTGAGCTCCTATAATTCACCCCTCCACTTT
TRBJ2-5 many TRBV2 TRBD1 CASSFSDRVGETQYF TGTGCCAGCAGTTTCTCGGACAGGGTGGGGGAGACCCAGTACTTC
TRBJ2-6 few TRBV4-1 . CASSQGMGSGANVLTF TGCGCCAGCAGCCAAGGTATGGGGTCAGGGGCCAACGTCCTGACTTTC
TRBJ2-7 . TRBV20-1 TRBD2 CSASASGGTDTQYF TGCAGTGCTAGTGCTAGCGGGGGCACAGATACGCAGTACTTC
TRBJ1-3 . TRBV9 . CASSGAGLDSGNTIYF TGTGCCAGCAGCGGAGCCGGGCTCGACTCTGGAAACACCATATATTTT
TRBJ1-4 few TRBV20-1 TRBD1 CSAARDRVGEKLFF TGCAGTGCTGCCCGTGACAGGGTTGGAGAAAAACTGTTTTTT
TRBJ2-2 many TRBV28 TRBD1 CASSYRGRRAGELFF TGTGCCAGCAGTTACAGGGGGCGTAGGGCCGGGGAGCTGTTTTTT
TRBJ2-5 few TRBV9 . CASSPRAGYLETQYF TGTGCCAGCAGCCCCCGGGCGGGATACTTGGAGACCCAGTACTTC
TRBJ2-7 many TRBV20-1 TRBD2 CSARGAGGPYEQYF TGCAGTGCTAGGGGGGCGGGAGGGCCCTACGAGCAGTACTTC
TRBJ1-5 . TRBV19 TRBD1 CAGSQEEQGDNQPQHF TGTGCCGGTAGTCAAGAGGAACAGGGGGATAATCAGCCCCAGCATTTT
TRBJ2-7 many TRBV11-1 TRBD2 CASSLTSGGAHEQYF TGTGCCAGCAGCCTGACTAGCGGGGGGGCCCACGAGCAGTACTTC
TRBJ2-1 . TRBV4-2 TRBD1 CASSTIRDRANEQFF TGTGCCAGCAGCACGATCCGGGACAGGGCTAATGAGCAGTTCTTC
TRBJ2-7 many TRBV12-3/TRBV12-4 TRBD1 CASSSRDRDYEQYF TGTGCCAGCAGTTCCCGGGACAGGGACTACGAGCAGTACTTC
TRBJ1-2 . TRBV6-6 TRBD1 CASKQWQGDIEYGYTF TGTGCCAGCAAACAATGGCAGGGGGATATAGAGTATGGCTACACCTTC
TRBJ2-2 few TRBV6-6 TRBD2 CASLGGGLVGGELFF TGTGCCAGCTTGGGCGGGGGACTAGTGGGCGGGGAGCTGTTTTTT
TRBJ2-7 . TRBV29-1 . CSLTASSYEQYF TGCAGCTTAACAGCTAGCTCCTACGAGCAGTACTTC
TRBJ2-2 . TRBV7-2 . CASSAGVVGELFF TGTGCCAGCAGCGCCGGAGTGGTCGGGGAGCTGTTTTTT
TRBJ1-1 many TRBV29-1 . CSVTGMVGVTEAFF TGCAGCGTTACGGGGATGGTAGGGGTCACTGAAGCTTTCTTT
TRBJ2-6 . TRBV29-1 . CSVGDRANVLTF TGCAGCGTTGGAGACAGGGCCAACGTCCTGACTTTC
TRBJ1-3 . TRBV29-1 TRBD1 CSARRDRNTIYF TGCAGCGCTAGAAGGGACAGGAACACCATATATTTT
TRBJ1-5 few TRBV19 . CASSTGRAGTQPQHF TGTGCCAGTAGTACAGGGCGCGCGGGGACTCAGCCCCAGCATTTT
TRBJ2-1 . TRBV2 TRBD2 CASGGGLEDEQFF TGTGCCAGCGGGGGGGGTCTTGAGGATGAGCAGTTCTTC
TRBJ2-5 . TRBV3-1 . CASSQDWAGNKETQYF TGTGCCAGCAGCCAAGATTGGGCGGGGAATAAAGAGACCCAGTACTTC
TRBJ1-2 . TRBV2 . CASSLSAGASGYTF TGTGCCAGCAGTTTATCTGCAGGGGCTTCTGGCTACACCTTC
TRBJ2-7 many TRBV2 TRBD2 CASTAGGSYEQYF TGTGCCAGCACTGCGGGAGGTTCCTACGAGCAGTACTTC